One and the same sample provided the 27 T cell receptor beta chains below, sequenced in a study of blood T cell repertoires in COVID-19. Libraries were prepared by immunoSEQ multiplex PCR; TCRdb keeps only in-frame clonotypes and omits some of them. The repertoire holds more than 250,000 clones, with about 83% as singletons. Source material: PBMCs or T cells enriched from blood (not recorded which). These receptors originate from a woman in her thirties or forties who had recovered from COVID-19.

The chain carries TRBV7-2 and TRBJ1-5, with a weak D call TRBD1 (5 bases). Germline values: CDR1 SGHTA, CDR2 FQGNSA. The CDR3 spans 16 residues. Trimming stripped 1 base from V and 3 bases from J, with 13 bases between. Here the CDR3 reads CASSLGGGTPNQPQHF. In nucleotides, the CDR3 is TGTGCCAGCAGCTTAGGGGGGGGGACTCCCAATCAGCCCCAGCATTTT.

The V call is TRBV29-1, the J call TRBJ2-1; 8 nucleotides match TRBD2. CDR1 and CDR2 from the germline V gene are SQVTM and ANQGSEA. The J segment lost 10 bases and the V segment lost 7 bases, leaving 21 bases of the junction unmatched. The CDR3 length is 16 residues. The CDR3, as DNA: TGCAGCGCTAAGTCGCGAGCGGGAGACGGGGTTGGGGAGCAGTTCTTC. It encodes CSAKSRAGDGVGEQFF.

The V call is TRBV4-1, the J call TRBJ1-2; D might be TRBD1 (5 bases). The CDR3 is made up of 14 amino acids. Germline V CDR1 and CDR2: MGHRA, YSYEKL. The V end lost 3 bases, the J end lost 8 bases, and 16 bases lay between the germline ends. The CDR3 region is CASSQRSGVGGYTF. CDR3 DNA: TGCGCCAGCAGCCAGCGATCGGGGGTCGGCGGCTACACCTTC.

The rearrangement uses TRBV14 and TRBJ2-5; 9 nucleotides align to TRBD1. CDR1 is SGHDN, CDR2 FVKESK, per germline. This CDR3 is built from 13 residues. The ends lost 8 bases at V and 6 bases at J; junction bases unmatched: 7. In DNA, the CDR3 is TGTGCCAGCCTGGGACAGGGAATGAAGACCCAGTACTTC. Residues: CASLGQGMKTQYF.

The chain combines TRBV14 with TRBJ2-4; 10 bases match TRBD1. The V segment lost 4 bases and the J segment 5 bases; nucleotides outside the gene matches: 8. Per the germline V gene, CDR1 is SGHDN and CDR2 is FVKESK. The CDR3 runs to 16 residues. The CDR3 loop reads CASSPLGTGVENIQYF. Here the CDR3 DNA reads TGTGCCAGCAGCCCGTTGGGGACAGGGGTAGAAAACATTCAGTACTTC. The whole variable domain, remainder taken from reference TRBV14 and TRBJ2-4, is EAGVTQFPSHSVIEKGQTVTLRCDPISGHDNLYWYRRVMGKEIKFLLHFVKESKQDESGMPNNRFLAERTGGTYSTLKVQPAELEDSGVYFCASSPLGTGVENIQYFGAGTRLSVL.

The CDR3, as DNA: TGTGCCAGCAGCTCACTAGCGGGACAAGAGACCCAGTACTTC. Protein product: CASSSLAGQETQYF. The J gene is TRBJ2-5, the V gene TRBV7-2; 10 bases are a match to TRBD2. V shed 4 bases and J 2 bases; nucleotides not matched to a gene: 1. There are 14 residues in the CDR3. Germline V gene sequence: CDR1 SGHTA, CDR2 FQGNSA.

This rearrangement joins TRBV28 to TRBJ2-2; TRBD1 is a possible D gene (7 bases). Trimming took 6 bases from V and 4 from J, leaving 12 bases between them. Per the germline V gene, CDR1 is MDHEN and CDR2 is SYDVKM. There are 14 residues in the CDR3. The CDR3 nucleotides read TGTGCCAGCAGGGGGGGACAGCGCACCGGGGAGCTGTTTTTT. Protein: CASRGGQRTGELFF. Using reference TRBV28 and TRBJ2-2 for the parts outside the CDR3, the full variable domain is DVKVTQSSRYLVKRTGEKVFLECVQDMDHENMFWYRQDPGLGLRLIYFSYDVKMKEKGDIPEGYSVSREKKERFSLILESASTNQTSMYLCASRGGQRTGELFFGEGSRLTVL.

V and J are TRBV29-1 and TRBJ2-3, with D hard to call. The V end lost 1 base, the J end lost 2 bases, and 4 bases lay between the germline ends. The CDR3 has 12 amino acids. In germline, CDR1 is SQVTM, CDR2 ANQGSEA. The CDR3 region has the DNA TGCAGCGTTGAAGTCTTCACAGATACGCAGTATTTT. This gives the protein CSVEVFTDTQYF.

The chain carries TRBV28 and TRBJ2-1, with a possible D match to TRBD2 (6 bases). The CDR3 is 13 amino acids. Trimming took 8 bases from V and 5 from J, leaving 13 bases between them. Germline V lookup: CDR1 MDHEN, CDR2 SYDVKM. CDR3 DNA: TGTGCCAGCCACCGGGACTTGAACAATGAGCAGTTCTTC. This codes for CASHRDLNNEQFF.

The chain links TRBV3-1 (or the pseudogene TRBV3-2) to TRBJ2-2, with 9 bases lining up with TRBD2. V shed 4 bases, J shed 7 bases, and the junction held 7 bases outside the gene matches. Germline V gives CDR1 LGHDT, CDR2 YNNKEL (reference sequence). This CDR3 has 15 residues. CDR3 sequence (DNA): TGTGCCAGCAGCCCCGGGGGACTAGCCGTCGGGGAGCTGTTTTTT. Protein: CASSPGGLAVGELFF.

This clone was recorded once. The chain recombines TRBV19 with TRBJ2-7, with TRBD1 as a possible D gene (7 bases). The CDR3 is 14 residues long. Between the trimmed V and J ends, which lost 4 bases and 5 bases, there was a span of 15 bases. Germline CDR1 and CDR2: LNHDA and SQIVND (reference sequence). CDR3 DNA: TGTGCCAGTAGTACCCCAGGGGGGCGGAACGAGCAGTACTTC. This gives the protein CASSTPGGRNEQYF.

The chain carries TRBV5-1 and TRBJ2-3; TRBD2 matches 8 bases. Looked up from germline, CDR1 is SGHRS and CDR2 is YFSETQ. This CDR3 contains 15 residues. V shed 1 base and J 4 bases; nucleotides not matched to a gene: 5. CDR3 DNA sequence: TGCGCCAGCAGCTTGTACGCGGGAGGAGCAGATACGCAGTATTTT. Its protein product is CASSLYAGGADTQYF.

V is TRBV12-3 or TRBV12-4 and J is TRBJ2-7; D is perhaps TRBD1 (6 bases). The CDR3 length is 13 residues. V was shortened by 5 bases and J by 3 bases, with 11 bases between the two germline ends. This chain's CDR3 is CASSLGQLYEQYF. CDR3 DNA sequence: TGTGCCAGCAGTCTCGGACAGCTCTACGAGCAGTACTTC.

V is TRBV7-2 and J is TRBJ2-1; no clear D gene. V dropped 3 bases and J dropped 5 bases, with 8 bases sitting between them. Germline V gene sequence: CDR1 SGHTA, CDR2 FQGNSA. There are 13 residues in the CDR3. DNA for the CDR3: TGTGCCAGCAGCTTTGTCCGGGACAATGAGCAGTTCTTC. Protein: CASSFVRDNEQFF.

The genes are TRBV7-2 and TRBJ1-2; 7 bases match TRBD1. CDR1 SGHTA and CDR2 FQGNSA come from the germline V gene. Unmatched junction bases numbered 7, after V lost 2 bases and J lost 4 bases. The CDR3 sequence is 15 residues long. The CDR3 reads CASSLIAPGGYGYTF. CDR3 nucleotides: TGTGCCAGCAGCTTAATCGCGCCAGGGGGCTATGGCTACACCTTC.

Regarding this clone: Other DNA sequences in this sample translate to the same CDR3. The chain carries TRBV5-4 and TRBJ2-1; possible D gene TRBD2, 6 bases. The CDR3 length is 14 residues. The germline V gene has CDR1 SGHNT and CDR2 YYREEE (reference sequence). V lost 0 bases, J lost 7 bases, and 11 bases lay in between. This CDR3 reads CASSLGGRRNEQFF. In DNA, the CDR3 is TGTGCCAGCAGCTTGGGAGGGAGGAGAAATGAGCAGTTCTTC.

The chain employs TRBV19 and TRBJ2-1; the match to TRBD1 covers 7 bases. Germline V gene sequence: CDR1 LNHDA, CDR2 SQIVND (reference sequence). CDR3 length: 15 amino acids. With 5 bases clipped from V and 2 bases from J, the junction kept 6 bases outside the gene matches. The CDR3 loop is CASSDPGQTYNEQFF. The CDR3 DNA is TGTGCCAGTAGTGACCCGGGACAGACCTACAATGAGCAGTTCTTC.

The chain employs TRBV28 and TRBJ1-2; D not resolved. The CDR3 covers 11 residues. V lost 8 bases and J 0 bases, leaving 4 bases between the germline ends. CDR1 and CDR2 (germline): MDHEN, SYDVKM. The CDR3 region is CASYTNYGYTF. The CDR3 DNA is TGTGCCAGCTATACTAACTATGGCTACACCTTC.

This chain uses TRBV15 with TRBJ2-7; 14 nucleotides align to TRBD2. The J segment lost 4 bases and the V segment lost 5 bases, leaving 4 bases of the junction unmatched. The CDR3 runs 15 residues. Germline V gene sequence: CDR1 LNHNV, CDR2 YYDKDF (reference sequence). The CDR3 coding sequence is TGTGCCACCAGCGCGGGACTAGCGGGAGTGTACGAGCAGTACTTC. Translation gives CATSAGLAGVYEQYF.

The chain is built from TRBV9 and TRBJ2-1; TRBD2 might be the D (6 bases). The CDR3 runs to 14 residues. V lost 3 bases to trimming and J lost 7 bases, with 14 bases between them. Germline CDR1 is SGDLS and CDR2 is YYNGEE. DNA of the CDR3: TGTGCCAGCAGCGGGGAGGTAGGGATAAATGAGCAGTTCTTC. Encoded protein: CASSGEVGINEQFF.

The CDR3 protein is CASSPYSGSSTDTQYF. CDR3 DNA sequence: TGTGCCAGCAGCCCCTATAGCGGGAGTAGCACAGATACGCAGTATTTT. The chain employs TRBV7-3 and TRBJ2-3; 9 bases align to TRBD2. This CDR3 is 16 amino acids long. Losses at the gene ends were 5 bases for V and 0 bases for J; bases not matched to a gene: 6. CDR1 and CDR2 (germline): SGHTA, FQGTGA.

J is TRBJ2-3 and V is TRBV29-1; D not resolved. Trimming stripped 7 bases from V and 6 bases from J, with 11 bases between. The length of the CDR3 is 11 residues. The germline V gene has CDR1 SQVTM and CDR2 ANQGSEA. The CDR3 region is CSAAKLDTQYF. The CDR3 DNA sequence: TGCAGCGCCGCGAAGCTGGATACGCAGTATTTT.

The chain has TRBV13 and TRBJ2-7, with 8 positions matching TRBD1. The V gene's germline CDR1 is PRHDT and CDR2 FYEKMQ (reference sequence). The CDR3 covers 15 residues. Losses at the gene ends were 5 bases for V and 6 bases for J; bases not matched to a gene: 12. CDR3 region: CASSSQGAKTGEQYF. Here the CDR3 DNA reads TGTGCCAGCAGCAGTCAGGGGGCTAAAACGGGCGAGCAGTACTTC.

This rearrangement joins TRBV2 to TRBJ2-3, with 7 bases fitting TRBD2. CDR1 and CDR2 from the germline V gene are SNHLY and FYNNEI. Trimming removed 6 bases from V and 0 bases from J; junction bases left unmatched: 15. The CDR3 contains 18 residues. CDR3 DNA sequence: TGTGCCAGCAGCGTATTTAGGGAGGGCGATTCTAGCACAGATACGCAGTATTTT. It codes for CASSVFREGDSSTDTQYF.

The chain carries TRBV5-8 and TRBJ2-1; 14 bases are a match to TRBD2. Trimming cost V 0 bases and J 8 bases; bases outside gene matches: 7. Germline V gene data show CDR1 as SGHTS and CDR2 as YDEGEE. The CDR3 contains 17 residues. The CDR3 spells CASSLARGTSGSDEQFF. Written as DNA, the CDR3 is TGTGCCAGCAGCTTGGCCCGCGGGACTAGCGGGAGCGATGAGCAGTTCTTC.

The chain uses TRBV4-2 and TRBJ2-1; tentative D call: TRBD1 (5 bases). V lost 4 bases and J lost 1, with 20 bases in between. This CDR3 contains 18 residues. Germline V CDR1 and CDR2: LGHNA, YNFKEQ. The CDR3 loop reads CASSPLSDTTYSYNEQFF. CDR3 nucleotides: TGTGCCAGCAGCCCGTTATCGGACACCACATATTCCTACAATGAGCAGTTCTTC.

V usage is TRBV2 and J usage is TRBJ1-6; D gene ambiguous. From germline, CDR1 is SNHLY and CDR2 FYNNEI. This CDR3 comprises 14 residues. V was cut by 6 bases and J by 7 bases, with 13 bases left in between. CDR3: CASRDPAGNSPLHF. CDR3 coding DNA: TGTGCCAGCAGAGACCCTGCGGGAAATTCACCCCTCCACTTT. The full variable domain, its missing parts supplied by reference TRBV2 and TRBJ1-6, is EPEVTQTPSHQVTQMGQEVILRCVPISNHLYFYWYRQILGQKVEFLVSFYNNEISEKSEIFDDQFSVERPDGSNFTLKIRSTKLEDSAMYFCASRDPAGNSPLHFGNGTRLTVT.